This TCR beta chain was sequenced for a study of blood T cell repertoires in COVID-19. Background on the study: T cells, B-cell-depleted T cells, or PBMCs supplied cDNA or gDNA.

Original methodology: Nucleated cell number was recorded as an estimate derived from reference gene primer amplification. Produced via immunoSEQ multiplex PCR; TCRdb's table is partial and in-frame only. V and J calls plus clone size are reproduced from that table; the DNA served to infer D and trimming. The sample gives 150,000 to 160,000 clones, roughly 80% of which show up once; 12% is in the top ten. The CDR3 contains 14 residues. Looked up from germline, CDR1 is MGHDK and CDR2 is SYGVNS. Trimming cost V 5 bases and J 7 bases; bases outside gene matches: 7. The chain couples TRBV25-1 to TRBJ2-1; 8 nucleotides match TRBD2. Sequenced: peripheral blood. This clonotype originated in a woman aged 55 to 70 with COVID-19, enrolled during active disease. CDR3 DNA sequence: TGTGCCAGCAGTCGAGAGACTAGCGTGAATGAGCAGTTCTTC. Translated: CASSRETSVNEQFF.